The rows below give T cell receptor beta chains drawn from one sample of a study of shared clonotypes between healthy human individuals. Assay used: immunoSEQ multiplex PCR; TCRdb lists only in-frame clones, some missing. This table holds 500,000 to 700,000 clones, roughly 95% found once. The sequenced sample was naive CD8+ T cells sorted from blood. These receptors were collected from a woman aged 30 to 39 in good health. Both conserved end residues are part of each CDR3. The D gene is left open where the match is weak. Some rows have no size entry. The others give once, few or many, or a class for an expanded clone.

V gene	D gene	J gene	clone size	CDR3 DNA	CDR3 protein
TRBV29-1	NA	TRBJ2-7	NA	TGCAGCGTTGAAGTAGTTCGATACGAGCAGTACTTC	CSVEVVRYEQYF
TRBV7-9	NA	TRBJ2-7	NA	TGTGCCAGCAGCTTTGGGGCCTACGAGCAGTACTTC	CASSFGAYEQYF
TRBV5-4	TRBD2	TRBJ2-1	NA	TGTGCCAGCAGCAAGGGACTAGCGGACAATGAGCAGTTCTTC	CASSKGLADNEQFF
TRBV7-9	NA	TRBJ2-7	NA	TGTGCCAGCAGCTTAATGGCGGCCGGGGTCCACGAGCAGTACTTC	CASSLMAAGVHEQYF
TRBV27	NA	TRBJ2-7	NA	TGTGCCAGCAGTTTAAGATACCCCTCCACGAGCGAGCAGTACTTC	CASSLRYPSTSEQYF
TRBV28	TRBD2	TRBJ2-7	NA	TGTGCCAGCACCGGGACTAGCGGATACGAGCAGTACTTC	CASTGTSGYEQYF
TRBV5-1	NA	TRBJ2-7	NA	TGCGCCAGCAGCCCGGGTGGCAGGGGTATATTTGGGGACGAGCAGTACTTC	CASSPGGRGIFGDEQYF
TRBV27	NA	TRBJ2-7	NA	TGTGCCAGCAACCTAATCGGTCCGGGCAAGCAGTACTTC	CASNLIGPGKQYF
TRBV18	NA	TRBJ2-7	NA	TGTGCCAGCTCACCACCGGTGGGGGCGGGAGAGTCGGACGAGCAGTACTTC	CASSPPVGAGESDEQYF
TRBV11-2	TRBD1	TRBJ1-1	NA	TGTGCCAGCAGCTTAGGTGCAGGGGGGATGAACACTGAAGCTTTCTTT	CASSLGAGGMNTEAFF
TRBV28	NA	TRBJ1-1	NA	TGTGCCAGCAGTTCACCGAGGGCTGTGGGCACTGAAGCTTTCTTT	CASSSPRAVGTEAFF
TRBV6-1	NA	TRBJ2-2	NA	TGTGCCAGCAGCCCACTTAGGGCCGGGGAGCTGTTTTTT	CASSPLRAGELFF
TRBV2	TRBD2	TRBJ2-7	NA	TGTGCCAGCAGAGCGACTAGCGGGAGTTTCGACGAGCAGTACTTC	CASRATSGSFDEQYF
TRBV4-1	NA	TRBJ1-5	NA	TGCGCCAGCAGCCAACTCTATCCTGGGGGCAATCAGCCCCAGCATTTT	CASSQLYPGGNQPQHF
TRBV25-1	NA	TRBJ2-3	NA	TGTGCCAGCAGTGAACTTCGTACAGATACGCAGTATTTT	CASSELRTDTQYF
TRBV28	NA	TRBJ2-7	NA	TGTGCCAGCAGTCGTCGGTTTAGCGGCTATCGGGACGAGCAGTACTTC	CASSRRFSGYRDEQYF
TRBV28	NA	TRBJ2-7	NA	TGTGCCACCCAAACAGGGTACTACGAGCAGTACTTC	CATQTGYYEQYF
TRBV7-8	TRBD2	TRBJ2-1	NA	TGTGCCAGCAGCTTAGAGGGACTAGCGGGAGAGGAGCAGTTCTTC	CASSLEGLAGEEQFF
TRBV11-2	TRBD2	TRBJ2-7	NA	TGTGCCAGCACCCTGGGACTAGCGGGAGGGTTCCCCTACGAGCAGTACTTC	CASTLGLAGGFPYEQYF
TRBV5-1	NA	TRBJ2-7	NA	TGCGCCAGCAGCTCCCTGGACAGTTTTCTGCCCTACTACGAGCAGTACTTC	CASSSLDSFLPYYEQYF
TRBV6-1	NA	TRBJ2-7	NA	TGTGCCAGCAGTGGAGACAACTACGAGCAGTACTTC	CASSGDNYEQYF
TRBV1	NA	TRBJ2-3	NA	TGCACCAGCAGCCATCGGGAGGGCCGGGTAGATACGCAGTATTTT	CTSSHREGRVDTQYF
TRBV10-3	TRBD2	TRBJ2-2	NA	TGTGCCATCGGGGGACTAGCGGGATCGAACACCGGGGAGCTGTTTTTT	CAIGGLAGSNTGELFF
TRBV5-4	TRBD1	TRBJ1-2	NA	TGTGCCAGCAGCGGGGGACAGCCCGAGGAGGGCTACACCTTC	CASSGGQPEEGYTF
TRBV5-1	NA	TRBJ2-7	NA	TGCGCCAGCAGCTTGTGGGCCCCGGACTACGAGCAGTACTTC	CASSLWAPDYEQYF
TRBV14	TRBD2	TRBJ2-2	NA	TGTGCCAGCAGCCAAGGGTCTGGCGGGAGAAGCACCGGGGAGCTGTTTTTT	CASSQGSGGRSTGELFF
TRBV10-1	TRBD1	TRBJ2-2	NA	TGCGCCAGCACTAGGGACAGGGATAACACCGGGGAGCTGTTTTTT	CASTRDRDNTGELFF
TRBV2	NA	TRBJ2-7	few	TGTGCCAGCACCGGGGGACGGAGGGGGGAGTACTTC	CASTGGRRGEYF
TRBV19	NA	TRBJ1-1	NA	TGTGCCACTGGCTGGGGCCGGAACACTGAAGCTTTCTTT	CATGWGRNTEAFF
TRBV2	NA	TRBJ2-6	NA	TGTGCCAGCAGTGGGCAGGCCCGTTCTGGGGCCAACGTCCTGACTTTC	CASSGQARSGANVLTF
TRBV7-9	NA	TRBJ2-1	NA	TGTGCCAGCAGCGTCGGGAGCTCAACGTTCTTC	CASSVGSSTFF
TRBV11-2	NA	TRBJ1-3	NA	TGTGCCAGCAGCCAAAAAGGGGTAGCATCTGGAAACACCATATATTTT	CASSQKGVASGNTIYF
TRBV27	NA	TRBJ2-1	NA	TGTGCCAGCAGCCCCCGGGACCCCGCCTACAATGAGCAGTTCTTC	CASSPRDPAYNEQFF
TRBV28	TRBD1	TRBJ2-7	NA	TGTGCCAGCAGTCCCGGGACAGGGTTTTCCTACGAGCAGTACTTC	CASSPGTGFSYEQYF
TRBV7-9	TRBD2	TRBJ2-7	NA	TGTGCCAGCAGCCTGGGGGCGGGAGGGCTCCACGAGCAGTACTTC	CASSLGAGGLHEQYF
TRBV27	NA	TRBJ2-1	NA	TGTGCCAGCAGATCCTTGAGCGGAGTCGATGAGCAGTTCTTC	CASRSLSGVDEQFF
TRBV5-4	NA	TRBJ2-2	NA	TGTGCCAGCAGCTCATATACCGGGGAGCTGTTTTTT	CASSSYTGELFF
TRBV14	NA	TRBJ2-5	NA	TGTGCCAGCAGCCCGATGGCTATTCAAGAGACCCAGTACTTC	CASSPMAIQETQYF
TRBV4-1	TRBD2	TRBJ2-5	NA	TGCGCCAGCAGCCAAGGATGGACTAGCGGAACACAAGAGACCCAGTACTTC	CASSQGWTSGTQETQYF
TRBV30	TRBD1	TRBJ1-1	NA	TGTGCCTGGAGTAAGGGCGACAGGGACGCTGAAGCTTTCTTT	CAWSKGDRDAEAFF
TRBV28	NA	TRBJ1-5	NA	TGTGCCAGCAGTTCTCAGGGAGCTCAGCCCCAGCATTTT	CASSSQGAQPQHF
TRBV4-1	TRBD2	TRBJ2-2	NA	TGCGCCAGCAGCCAACTAGCGGGAGGTATTTCCGGGGAGCTGTTTTTT	CASSQLAGGISGELFF